This TCR beta chain derives from a study of blood T cell repertoires in COVID-19. Study background: Sample material is recorded as cDNA or gDNA derived from T cells, B-cell-depleted T cells, or PBMCs.

From germline, CDR1 is SGHRS and CDR2 YFSETQ. The CDR3 totals 15 residues. V dropped 4 bases and J dropped 2; count of bases not matched to a gene: 3. TCRdb's copy holds only in-frame clones and misses some; the assay was immunoSEQ multiplex PCR. The sample yields some 120,000 clones, 85% to 90% seen once. V usage is TRBV5-1 and J usage is TRBJ1-5; 10 bases are a match to TRBD1. Sequenced input: peripheral blood. The TCR comes from a human donor in a cohort sampled during active COVID-19. The CDR3 here is CASSPGTGGNQPQHF. DNA of the CDR3: TGCGCCAGCAGCCCAGGGACAGGGGGCAATCAGCCCCAGCATTTT.